The rows below give T cell receptor beta chains drawn from one sample of a study of blood T cells in healthy people across ages. MiXCR, run by TCRdb on the 5' RACE reads, gives a single entry per CDR3 protein. The data show about 2 million distinct CDR3 sequences, around 48% seen once. Input material: blood. All receptors come from a woman aged 40 to 50 in good health. Both conserved end residues are part of each CDR3. A D gene is named only where the DNA matches it firmly. Part of the rows lack a size; the others show once, few, many or a class for expanded clones.

size	J	V	D	DNA	CDR3
.	TRBJ1-2	TRBV2	.	TGTGCCAGCTACCAAGCGGGCTACACCTTC	CASYQAGYTF
.	TRBJ1-5	TRBV4-1	.	TGCGCCAGCAGCCAAGTAGGAGGGGAAGATCAGCCCCAGCATTTT	CASSQVGGEDQPQHF
.	TRBJ2-7	TRBV6-6	TRBD1	TGTGCCAGCAGTTACGGGACAGGGAGCTCCTACGAGCAGTACTTC	CASSYGTGSSYEQYF
few	TRBJ1-2	TRBV12-3/TRBV12-4	TRBD1	TGTGCCAGCAGTTTAACAGGGGGTCCTAATAGTGGCTACACCTTC	CASSLTGGPNSGYTF
.	TRBJ2-1	TRBV12-3/TRBV12-4	.	TGTGCCAGCAGCCTCATAAGGGGGGCGGGAGAGACCCAGTTCTTC	CASSLIRGAGETQFF
.	TRBJ1-1	TRBV12-3/TRBV12-4	TRBD1	TGTGCCAGCAGGATTACAGGGGCTCGGGCTGAAGCTTTCTTT	CASRITGARAEAFF
few	TRBJ2-3	TRBV20-1	TRBD2	TGCAGTGCTCTTCAAAGAGCGGGGGGCACAGATACGCAGTATTTT	CSALQRAGGTDTQYF
.	TRBJ1-5	TRBV4-3	.	TGCGCCAGCAGCCAAGGGGAAAGCCGCAATCAGCCCCAGCATTTT	CASSQGESRNQPQHF
.	TRBJ1-2	TRBV6-1	.	TGTGCCAGCAGCGGGGATTCCGGCTACACCTTC	CASSGDSGYTF
.	TRBJ2-3	TRBV2	TRBD1	TGTGCCAGCAGTCGACAGGGGCTCACAGGTACGCAGTATTTT	CASSRQGLTGTQYF
.	TRBJ1-6	TRBV4-3	.	TGCGCCAGCAGCCAAGACAGGGCCTTCCGCAATTCACCCCTCCACTTT	CASSQDRAFRNSPLHF
few	TRBJ2-7	TRBV7-9	TRBD1	TGTGCCAGCAGCTCCCATAAGACAGGGGCCCCCTACGAGCAGTACTTC	CASSSHKTGAPYEQYF
.	TRBJ2-5	TRBV7-3	.	TGTGCCAGCAGTTCACTAGGTGGAAAGACCCAGTACTTC	CASSSLGGKTQYF
.	TRBJ1-5	TRBV6-1	TRBD1	TGTGCCAGCACCACAGGGGGGACACGAGGCAATCAGCCCCAGCATTTT	CASTTGGTRGNQPQHF
few	TRBJ1-4	TRBV7-9	.	TGTGCCAGCAGCAACCCGACAGGTCTTCGTGAAAAACTGTTTTTT	CASSNPTGLREKLFF
few	TRBJ2-5	TRBV29-1	.	TGCAGCGTTGTGGAGGGGCCGGAGACCCAGTACTTC	CSVVEGPETQYF
.	TRBJ2-7	TRBV12-3/TRBV12-4	.	TGTGCCAGCAGCTCGGGACTGAGCTCCTACAAGCAGTACTTC	CASSSGLSSYKQYF
.	TRBJ2-7	TRBV5-6	.	TGTGCCAGCAGCTTTAATGGCAAGACTCACCACTACGAGCAGTACTTC	CASSFNGKTHHYEQYF
.	TRBJ2-5	TRBV7-8	.	TGTGCCAGCACAGGGTACCAAGAGACCCAGTACTTC	CASTGYQETQYF
.	TRBJ1-5	TRBV20-1	.	TGCAGTGCAAGTAAGGGGCAGAATAATCAGCCCCAGCATTTT	CSASKGQNNQPQHF
few	TRBJ1-1	TRBV2	.	TGTGCCAGCAGTGATTCGGCGAACACTGAAGCTTTCTTT	CASSDSANTEAFF
.	TRBJ2-1	TRBV27	TRBD2	TGTGCCAGCAGTTTAGGGGGGGACCGGGGTAATGAGCAGTTCTTC	CASSLGGDRGNEQFF
.	TRBJ2-5	TRBV7-2	TRBD2	TGTGCCAGCAGCTTAGACACTAGCGGGGGTTTGAATGAGCAGTACTTC	CASSLDTSGGLNEQYF
few	TRBJ2-5	TRBV4-3	.	TGCGCCAGCAGCCAAGATGTCGGGGCGACCCAGTACTTC	CASSQDVGATQYF
.	TRBJ1-4	TRBV6-6	.	TGTGCCAGCAGTTACTCGGTGCCTGCCGCAACTAATGAAAAACTGTTTTTT	CASSYSVPAATNEKLFF
.	TRBJ2-3	TRBV15	TRBD2	TGTGCCACCAGCAATATCCGGGGGGGAACGAGTACGCAGTATTTT	CATSNIRGGTSTQYF
.	TRBJ2-1	TRBV6-5	TRBD2	TGTGCCAGCAGACCTCTAGCGGAACATTACAATGAGCAGTTCTTC	CASRPLAEHYNEQFF
few	TRBJ2-1	TRBV13	.	TGTGCCAGCAGCTTAGCCCCAGGAGGGTCCAATGAGCAGTTCTTC	CASSLAPGGSNEQFF
.	TRBJ2-5	TRBV20-1	TRBD2	TGCAGTGCCCTAACTAGCGGGGGGCACCAAGAGACCCAGTACTTC	CSALTSGGHQETQYF
.	TRBJ1-6	TRBV21-1	.	TGTGCCAGCAGCAAAAGGCCCGGACAGGGGGATCTTATAGTTCCACCCCTCCACTTT	CASSKRPGQGDLIVPPLHF
few	TRBJ1-2	TRBV4-3	.	TGCGCCAGCAGCCAATATTATAAGTCAATTAACTATGGCTACACCTTC	CASSQYYKSINYGYTF
.	TRBJ2-3	TRBV20-1	.	TGCAGTGCTTTAATAACAGATACGCAGTATTTT	CSALITDTQYF
few	TRBJ1-2	TRBV6-2/TRBV6-3	TRBD1	TGTGCCAGCGTCTTTGGCGCGGCGACAGGGGATAATGGCTACACCTTC	CASVFGAATGDNGYTF
few	TRBJ1-2	TRBV18	.	TGTGCCAGCTCACCGGGGGGGGCCCCGCTCTATGGCTACACCTTC	CASSPGGAPLYGYTF
.	TRBJ2-5	TRBV11-2	TRBD1	TGTGCCAGCAGGCCGCGGGACAGGGGTGGAATTTTCCACAATGAGCAGTACTTC	CASRPRDRGGIFHNEQYF
few	TRBJ2-5	TRBV14	.	TGTGCCAGCAGCCAAGAAAGTTCTGGGACCCAGTACTTC	CASSQESSGTQYF
once	TRBJ1-6	TRBV11-2	TRBD1	TGTGCCAGCAGTAGACAGGGTCAGGCTTACTCACCCCTCCACTTT	CASSRQGQAYSPLHF
few	TRBJ2-4	TRBV7-2	.	TGTGCCAGCAGCCCCTGGTCTAGAGTGACCAAAAACATTCAGTACTTC	CASSPWSRVTKNIQYF
.	TRBJ2-5	TRBV20-1	.	TGCAGTGCTAGAGTACCACCCGGCGGTTTAGGGACCCAGTACTTC	CSARVPPGGLGTQYF
.	TRBJ1-2	TRBV27	TRBD1	TGTGCCAGCAGTCCGACAGGGGCGACGGACTATGACTACACCTTC	CASSPTGATDYDYTF
.	TRBJ2-4	TRBV20-1	TRBD1	TGCAGTGCTAGTACAGGGGTAGACATTCAGTACTTC	CSASTGVDIQYF
few	TRBJ2-4	TRBV7-2	.	TGTGCCAGCAGCCCCACCCAGGGCCCTTTGAAAAACATTCAGTACTTC	CASSPTQGPLKNIQYF
.	TRBJ2-5	TRBV7-2	.	TGTGCCAGCAGCTTAGTGGGGGGGGGCCGCATAGAGACCCAGTACTTC	CASSLVGGGRIETQYF
many	TRBJ2-1	TRBV27	TRBD1	TGTGCCAGCAGTTTATCGACAGGGCCCAATGAGCAGTTCTTC	CASSLSTGPNEQFF
many	TRBJ1-2	TRBV25-1	.	TGTGCCAGCAGTGATAATGTCGTCGGCTACACCTTC	CASSDNVVGYTF
.	TRBJ1-5	TRBV6-5	.	TGTGCCAGCGGGAGTTTTGGTCAGCCCCAGCATTTT	CASGSFGQPQHF
few	TRBJ2-3	TRBV25-1	.	TGTGCCAGCAGGGGGGGGGCAGACACAGATACGCAGTATTTT	CASRGGADTDTQYF
few	TRBJ2-5	TRBV4-3	.	TGCGCCAGCAGCCAAGTCGAGGGAAAGACCCAGTACTTC	CASSQVEGKTQYF
few	TRBJ2-3	TRBV20-1	TRBD1	TGCAGTGCTATCGGCCCGGGGACAGGGGGCAAGGTAGATACGCAGTATTTT	CSAIGPGTGGKVDTQYF
.	TRBJ2-3	TRBV28	TRBD2	TGTGCCAGCAGTTTCCTCCTGCCGGGACTAGCGACTGATACGCAGTATTTT	CASSFLLPGLATDTQYF
.	TRBJ2-7	TRBV12-3/TRBV12-4	TRBD1	TGTGCCAGCAGTTTAAGGACAGGGTCCCCCTACGAGCAGTACTTC	CASSLRTGSPYEQYF
.	TRBJ1-2	TRBV7-9	.	TGTGCCAGCAGCTTAGTTAAGGGTCGTGAAGGCTACACCTTC	CASSLVKGREGYTF
.	TRBJ2-7	TRBV27	TRBD2	TGTGCCACAAAAGGGCTTCTTGGGACTAGCAGGTCCTACAATGAGCAGTACTTC	CATKGLLGTSRSYNEQYF
.	TRBJ2-2	TRBV4-3	.	TGCGCCAGCAGCCAAGGCCGTGCGGTGTCAGAGGGAGAGACCGGGGGGCTGTTTTTT	CASSQGRAVSEGETGGLFF
.	TRBJ2-1	TRBV20-1	.	TGCAGTGCTGGAAAAAGGTCTCAAGAGAACAATGAGCAGTTCTTC	CSAGKRSQENNEQFF
.	TRBJ1-4	TRBV7-8	.	TGTGCCAGCAGCTCCACAGGGATGGGGGAAGAAAAACTGTTTTTT	CASSSTGMGEEKLFF
.	TRBJ1-2	TRBV6-1	.	TGTGCCAGCAGTGGCAGGGGTCACTATGGCTACACCTTC	CASSGRGHYGYTF